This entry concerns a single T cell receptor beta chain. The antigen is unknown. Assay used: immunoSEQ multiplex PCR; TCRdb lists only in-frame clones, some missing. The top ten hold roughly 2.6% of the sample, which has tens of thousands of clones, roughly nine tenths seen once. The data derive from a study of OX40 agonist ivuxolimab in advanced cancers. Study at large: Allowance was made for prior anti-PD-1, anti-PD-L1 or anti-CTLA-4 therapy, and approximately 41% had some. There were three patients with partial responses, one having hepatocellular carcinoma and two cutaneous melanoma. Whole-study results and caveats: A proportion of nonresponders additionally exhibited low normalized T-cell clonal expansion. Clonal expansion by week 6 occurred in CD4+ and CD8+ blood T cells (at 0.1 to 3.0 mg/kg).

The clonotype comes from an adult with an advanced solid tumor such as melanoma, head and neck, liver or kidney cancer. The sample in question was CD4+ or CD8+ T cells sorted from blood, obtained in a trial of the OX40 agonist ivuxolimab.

CDR3 sequence (DNA): TGTGCCAGCAGCCTGGACAGGGGTCATGGCTACACCTTC. It is translated as CASSLDRGHGYTF. The V gene is TRBV6-5, the J gene TRBJ1-2, with 9 bases matching TRBD1. J was trimmed by 6 bases and V by 6 bases; bases with no gene match: 5. This CDR3 spans 13 amino acids. Germline values: CDR1 MNHEY, CDR2 SVGAGI.